The source of this T cell receptor (beta chain) is a study of CD8 T cells in ankylosing spondylitis. This CDR3 contains 14 residues. The ends were cut back, 2 bases at V and 2 bases at J, with 8 bases in the middle. Germline loops: CDR1 SGDLS, CDR2 YYNGEE. Findings and limits, study-wide: Disease-linked clones were CD8+ and relatively rare in peripheral blood. Characteristic, it appeared, of ankylosing spondylitis blood was a TCR beta motif of about eight highly homologous variants. Reportedly, disease-linked clones are significantly enriched in ankylosing spondylitis patients' matched synovial fluid. Past research had described some motif variants in reactive arthritis synovial fluid and blood.

Turning to this clonotype: Its target is not known.

Quantitative 5'-RACE with molecular barcodes was used to make the TCR beta libraries. TCRdb independently ran MiXCR on the 5' RACE reads; one entry per CDR3 protein. The sample contains fewer than 500,000 distinct CDR3 sequences, about 22% of which appear only once. The sequence was collected from a male donor with ankylosing spondylitis. The sample was blood, either unsorted or a sorted T cell fraction (not recorded which). The V and J genes are TRBV9 and TRBJ2-1; D may be TRBD1 or TRBD2 (5 bases each). Here the CDR3 reads CASSVRGPYNEQFF. CDR3 nucleotide sequence: TGTGCCAGCAGCGTCCGGGGCCCCTACAATGAGCAGTTCTTC.